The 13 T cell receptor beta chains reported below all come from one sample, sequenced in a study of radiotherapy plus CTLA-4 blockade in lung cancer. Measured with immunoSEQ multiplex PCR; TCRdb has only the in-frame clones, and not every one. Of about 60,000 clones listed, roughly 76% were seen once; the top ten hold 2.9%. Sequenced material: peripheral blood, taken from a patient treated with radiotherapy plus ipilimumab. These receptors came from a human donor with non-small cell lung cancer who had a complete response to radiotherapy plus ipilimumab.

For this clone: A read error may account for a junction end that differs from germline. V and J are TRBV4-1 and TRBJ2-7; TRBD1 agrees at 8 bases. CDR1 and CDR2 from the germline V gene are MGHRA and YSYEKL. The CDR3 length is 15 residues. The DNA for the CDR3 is TGTGCCAGCAGCCAAGCAGGGGGCGGGCCCTACCAACAGTACTTC. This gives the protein CASSQAGGGPYQQYF.

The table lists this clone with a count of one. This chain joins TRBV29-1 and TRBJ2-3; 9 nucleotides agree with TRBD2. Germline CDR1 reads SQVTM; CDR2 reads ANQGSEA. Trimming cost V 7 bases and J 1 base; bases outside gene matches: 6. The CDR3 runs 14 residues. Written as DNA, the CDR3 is TGCAGCGCCAGAGCTAGCGGGGGCACAGATACGCAGTATTTT. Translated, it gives CSARASGGTDTQYF.

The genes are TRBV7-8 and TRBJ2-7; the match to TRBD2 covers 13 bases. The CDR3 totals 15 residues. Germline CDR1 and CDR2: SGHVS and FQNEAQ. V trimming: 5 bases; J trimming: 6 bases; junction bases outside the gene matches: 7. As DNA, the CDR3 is TGTGCCAGCAGCCCGCGGGGACTAGCGGGGCCCGAGCAGTACTTC. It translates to CASSPRGLAGPEQYF.

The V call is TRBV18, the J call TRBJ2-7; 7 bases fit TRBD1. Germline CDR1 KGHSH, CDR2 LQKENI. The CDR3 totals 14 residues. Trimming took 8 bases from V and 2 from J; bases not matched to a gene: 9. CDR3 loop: CASTGTEGAYEQYF. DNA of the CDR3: TGTGCCAGCACAGGGACAGAAGGAGCCTACGAGCAGTACTTC.

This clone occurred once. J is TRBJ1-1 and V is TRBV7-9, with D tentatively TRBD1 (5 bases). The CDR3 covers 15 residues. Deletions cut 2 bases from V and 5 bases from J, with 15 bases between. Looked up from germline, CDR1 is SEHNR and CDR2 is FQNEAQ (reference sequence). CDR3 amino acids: CASSLFSGVGTEAFF. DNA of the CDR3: TGTGCCAGCAGCTTATTTTCGGGGGTTGGGACTGAAGCTTTCTTT.

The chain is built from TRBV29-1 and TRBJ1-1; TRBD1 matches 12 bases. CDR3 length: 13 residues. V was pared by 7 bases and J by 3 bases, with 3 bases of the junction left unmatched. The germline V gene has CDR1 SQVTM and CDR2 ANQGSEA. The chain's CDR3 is CSGGQGAYTEAFF. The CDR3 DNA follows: TGCAGCGGGGGACAGGGGGCTTACACTGAAGCTTTCTTT.

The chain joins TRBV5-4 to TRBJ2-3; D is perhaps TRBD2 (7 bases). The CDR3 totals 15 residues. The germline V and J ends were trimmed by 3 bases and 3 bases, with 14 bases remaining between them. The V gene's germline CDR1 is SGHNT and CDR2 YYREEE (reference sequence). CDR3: CASSYGGQGTDTQYF. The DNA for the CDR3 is TGTGCCAGCAGCTACGGGGGGCAGGGAACAGATACGCAGTATTTT.

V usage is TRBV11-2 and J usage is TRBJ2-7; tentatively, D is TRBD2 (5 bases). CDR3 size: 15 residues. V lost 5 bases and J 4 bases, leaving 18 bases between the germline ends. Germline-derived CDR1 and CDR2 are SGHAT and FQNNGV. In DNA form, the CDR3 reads TGTGCCAGCAGCAGAACTAGTTTCCGGGAATACGAGCAGTACTTC. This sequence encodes CASSRTSFREYEQYF.

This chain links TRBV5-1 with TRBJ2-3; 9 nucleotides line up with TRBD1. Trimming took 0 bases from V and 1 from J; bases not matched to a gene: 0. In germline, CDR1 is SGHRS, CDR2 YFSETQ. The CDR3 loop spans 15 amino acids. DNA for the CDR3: TGCGCCAGCAGCTTGGGGACAGGGGGCACAGATACGCAGTATTTT. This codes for CASSLGTGGTDTQYF. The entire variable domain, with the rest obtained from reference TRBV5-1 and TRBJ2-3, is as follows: KAGVTQTPRYLIKTRGQQVTLSCSPISGHRSVSWYQQTPGQGLQFLFEYFSETQRNKGNFPGRFSGRQFSNSRSEMNVSTLELGDSALYLCASSLGTGGTDTQYFGPGTRLTVL.

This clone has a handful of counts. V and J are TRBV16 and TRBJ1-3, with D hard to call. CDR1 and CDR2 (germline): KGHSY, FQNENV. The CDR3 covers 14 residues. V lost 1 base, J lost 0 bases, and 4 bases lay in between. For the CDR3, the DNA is TGTGCCAGCAGCCAATTCAACTCTGGAAACACCATATATTTT. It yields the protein CASSQFNSGNTIYF.

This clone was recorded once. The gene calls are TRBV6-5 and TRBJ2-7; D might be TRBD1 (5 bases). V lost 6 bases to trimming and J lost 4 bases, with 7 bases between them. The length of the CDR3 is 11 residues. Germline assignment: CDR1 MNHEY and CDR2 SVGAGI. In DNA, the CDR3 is TGTGCCAGCAGAAACAGGTACGAGCAGTACTTC. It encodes CASRNRYEQYF.

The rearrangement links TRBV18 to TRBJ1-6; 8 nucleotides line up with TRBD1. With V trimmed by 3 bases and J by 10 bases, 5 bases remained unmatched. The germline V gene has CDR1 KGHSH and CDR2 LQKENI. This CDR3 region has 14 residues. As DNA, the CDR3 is TGTGCCAGCTCACCCGACAGGGGCAGCTCACCCCTCCACTTT. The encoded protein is CASSPDRGSSPLHF. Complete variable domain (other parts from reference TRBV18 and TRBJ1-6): NAGVMQNPRHLVRRRGQEARLRCSPMKGHSHVYWYRQLPEEGLKFMVYLQKENIIDESGMPKERFSAEFPKEGPSILRIQQVVRGDSAAYFCASSPDRGSSPLHFGNGTRLTVT.

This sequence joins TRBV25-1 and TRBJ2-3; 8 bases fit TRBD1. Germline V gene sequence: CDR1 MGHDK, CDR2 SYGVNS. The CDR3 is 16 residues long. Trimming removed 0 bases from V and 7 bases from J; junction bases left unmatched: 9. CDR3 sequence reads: CASSEYGDRGVNTQYF. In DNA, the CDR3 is TGTGCCAGCAGTGAATATGGAGACAGGGGAGTTAATACGCAGTATTTT.